In this sample, the clone carrying this T cell receptor (beta chain) turned up many times. It was by 5'RACE with 10-nucleotide random UMIs that the cDNA was made. TCRdb re-called the 5' RACE reads with MiXCR, one entry per CDR3 protein. This table has 30,000 to 40,000 distinct CDR3 sequences, approximately 4.2% appearing once. These data come from a study of neurological immune-mediated disorders. The CDR3 covers 13 residues. V lost 6 bases and J lost 4, with 12 bases in between. The germline CDR1 and CDR2 sequences are MNHEY and SVGEGT. Input material: PBMCs. This receptor was obtained from a man aged 25-45 years with multiple sclerosis. The J gene is TRBJ1-2, the V gene TRBV6-2 or TRBV6-3, with TRBD1 as a possible D gene (5 bases). CDR3 region: CASRRDGPYGYTF. CDR3 bases: TGTGCCAGCAGGAGGGACGGACCCTATGGCTACACCTTC.